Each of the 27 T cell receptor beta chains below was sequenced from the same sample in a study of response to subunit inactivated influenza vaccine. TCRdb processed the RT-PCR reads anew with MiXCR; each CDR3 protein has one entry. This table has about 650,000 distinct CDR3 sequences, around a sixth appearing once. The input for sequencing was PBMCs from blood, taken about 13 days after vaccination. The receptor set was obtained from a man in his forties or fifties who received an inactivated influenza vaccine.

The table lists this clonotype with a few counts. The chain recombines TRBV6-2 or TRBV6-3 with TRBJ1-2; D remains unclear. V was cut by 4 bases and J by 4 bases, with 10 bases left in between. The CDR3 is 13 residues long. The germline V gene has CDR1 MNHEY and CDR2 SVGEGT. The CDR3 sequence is CASSFTEGYGYTF. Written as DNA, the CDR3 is TGTGCCAGCAGTTTTACGGAAGGCTATGGCTACACCTTC.

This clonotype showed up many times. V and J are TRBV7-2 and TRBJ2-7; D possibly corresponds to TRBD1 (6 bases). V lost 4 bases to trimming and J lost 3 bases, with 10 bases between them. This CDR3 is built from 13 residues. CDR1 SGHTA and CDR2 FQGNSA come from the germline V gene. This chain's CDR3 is CASSSQGYYEQYF. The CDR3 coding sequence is TGTGCCAGCAGCTCGCAGGGGTACTACGAGCAGTACTTC.

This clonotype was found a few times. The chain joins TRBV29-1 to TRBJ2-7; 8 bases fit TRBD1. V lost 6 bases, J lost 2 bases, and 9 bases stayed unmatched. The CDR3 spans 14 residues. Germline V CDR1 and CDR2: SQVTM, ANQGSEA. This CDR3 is CSVVNRDRTYEQYF. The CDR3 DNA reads TGCAGCGTCGTGAACCGGGACAGGACCTACGAGCAGTACTTC.

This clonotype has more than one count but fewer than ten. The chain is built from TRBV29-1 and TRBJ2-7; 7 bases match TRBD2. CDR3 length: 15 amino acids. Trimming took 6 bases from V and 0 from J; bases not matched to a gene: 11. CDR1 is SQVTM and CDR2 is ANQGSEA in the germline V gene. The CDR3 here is CSVILRERSSYEQYF. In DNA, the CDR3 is TGCAGCGTCATATTGCGGGAGAGGAGCTCCTACGAGCAGTACTTC.

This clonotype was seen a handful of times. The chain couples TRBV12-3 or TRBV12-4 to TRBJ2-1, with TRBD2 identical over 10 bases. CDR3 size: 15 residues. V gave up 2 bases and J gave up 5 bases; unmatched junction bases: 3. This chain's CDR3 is CASSLPSGSDNEQFF. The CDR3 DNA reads TGTGCCAGCAGTTTACCTAGCGGGAGCGACAATGAGCAGTTCTTC.

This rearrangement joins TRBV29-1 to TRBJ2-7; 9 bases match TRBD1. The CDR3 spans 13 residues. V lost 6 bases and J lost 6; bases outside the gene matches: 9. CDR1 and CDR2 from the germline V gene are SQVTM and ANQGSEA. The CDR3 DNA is TGCAGCGTCCTACCGGGACAGGGCGGCGAGCAGTACTTC. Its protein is CSVLPGQGGEQYF.

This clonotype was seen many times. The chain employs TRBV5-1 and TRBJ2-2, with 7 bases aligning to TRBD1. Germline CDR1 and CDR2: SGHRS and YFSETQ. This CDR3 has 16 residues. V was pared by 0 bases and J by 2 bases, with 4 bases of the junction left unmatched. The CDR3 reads CASSLETGTNTGELFF. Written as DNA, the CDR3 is TGCGCCAGCAGCTTGGAGACAGGGACCAACACCGGGGAGCTGTTTTTT.

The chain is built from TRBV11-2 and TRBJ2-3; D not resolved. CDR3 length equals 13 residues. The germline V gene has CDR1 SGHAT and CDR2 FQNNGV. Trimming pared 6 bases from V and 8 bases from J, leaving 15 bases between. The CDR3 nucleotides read TGTGCCAGCAGTCCAGGTGGCGGAGTTACGCAGTATTTT. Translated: CASSPGGGVTQYF.

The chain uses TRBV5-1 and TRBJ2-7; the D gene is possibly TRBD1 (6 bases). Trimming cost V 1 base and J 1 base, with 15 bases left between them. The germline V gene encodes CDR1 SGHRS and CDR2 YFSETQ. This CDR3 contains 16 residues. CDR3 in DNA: TGCGCCAGCAGCTTGACGACTGGGGGCACTTCCTACGAGCAGTACTTC. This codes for CASSLTTGGTSYEQYF.

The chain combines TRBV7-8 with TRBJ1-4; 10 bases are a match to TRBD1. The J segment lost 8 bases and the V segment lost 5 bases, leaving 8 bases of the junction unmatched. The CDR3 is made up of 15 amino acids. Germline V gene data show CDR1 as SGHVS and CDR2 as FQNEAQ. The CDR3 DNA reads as TGTGCCAGCAGCAAGACCGGGGACAGGGGCGAAAAACTGTTTTTT. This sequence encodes CASSKTGDRGEKLFF.

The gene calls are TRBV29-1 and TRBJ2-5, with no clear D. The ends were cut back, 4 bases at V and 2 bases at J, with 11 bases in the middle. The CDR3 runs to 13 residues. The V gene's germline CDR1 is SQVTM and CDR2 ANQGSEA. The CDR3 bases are TGCAGCGTTGCCCCGGTACTACAAGAGACCCAGTACTTC. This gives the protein CSVAPVLQETQYF.

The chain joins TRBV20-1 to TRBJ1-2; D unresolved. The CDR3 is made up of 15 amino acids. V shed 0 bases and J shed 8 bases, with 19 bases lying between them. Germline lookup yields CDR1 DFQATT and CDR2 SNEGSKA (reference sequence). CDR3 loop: CSARDGRMGREGYTF. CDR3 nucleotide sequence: TGCAGTGCTAGAGATGGTAGAATGGGGAGGGAAGGCTACACCTTC.

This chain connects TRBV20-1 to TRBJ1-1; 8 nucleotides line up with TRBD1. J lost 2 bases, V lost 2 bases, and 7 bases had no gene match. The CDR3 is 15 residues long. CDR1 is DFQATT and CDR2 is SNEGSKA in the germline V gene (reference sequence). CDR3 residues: CSARSLQGGNTEAFF. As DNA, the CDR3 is TGCAGTGCTAGAAGCCTACAGGGGGGTAACACTGAAGCTTTCTTT.

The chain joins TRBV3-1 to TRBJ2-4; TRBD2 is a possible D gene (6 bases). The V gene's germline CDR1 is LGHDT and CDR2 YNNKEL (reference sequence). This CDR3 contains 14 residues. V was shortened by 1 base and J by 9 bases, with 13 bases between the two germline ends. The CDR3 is CASSQGPAGGIQYF. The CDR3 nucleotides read TGTGCCAGCAGCCAAGGCCCGGCCGGGGGCATTCAGTACTTC.

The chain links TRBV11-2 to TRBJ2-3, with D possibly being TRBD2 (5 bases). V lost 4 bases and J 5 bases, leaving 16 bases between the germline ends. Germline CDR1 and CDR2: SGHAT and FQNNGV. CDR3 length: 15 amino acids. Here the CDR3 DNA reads TGTGCCAGCAGCTACGAGGGAGCGGCCGTAGATACGCAGTATTTT. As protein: CASSYEGAAVDTQYF.

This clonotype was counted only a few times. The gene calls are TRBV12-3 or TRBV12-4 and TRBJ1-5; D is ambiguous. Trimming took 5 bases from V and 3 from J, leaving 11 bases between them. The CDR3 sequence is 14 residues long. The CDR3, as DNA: TGTGCCAGCAGTCTGAGGACGGACAATCAGCCCCAGCATTTT. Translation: CASSLRTDNQPQHF.

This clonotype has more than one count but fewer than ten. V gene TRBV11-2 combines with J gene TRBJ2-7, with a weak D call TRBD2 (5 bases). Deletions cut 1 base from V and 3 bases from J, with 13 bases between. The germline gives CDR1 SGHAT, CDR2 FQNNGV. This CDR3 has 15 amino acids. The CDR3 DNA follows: TGTGCCAGCAGCTTAGGTTTGGGAGCCTTCTACGAGCAGTACTTC. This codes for CASSLGLGAFYEQYF.

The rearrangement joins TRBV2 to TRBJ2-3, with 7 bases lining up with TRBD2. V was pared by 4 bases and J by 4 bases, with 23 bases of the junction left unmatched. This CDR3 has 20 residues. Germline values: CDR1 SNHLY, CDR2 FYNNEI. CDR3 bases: TGTGCCAGCAGTGGCTCCGCGTGGGGAGCTTGGCTAGCGGCTGCAGATACGCAGTATTTT. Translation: CASSGSAWGAWLAAADTQYF.

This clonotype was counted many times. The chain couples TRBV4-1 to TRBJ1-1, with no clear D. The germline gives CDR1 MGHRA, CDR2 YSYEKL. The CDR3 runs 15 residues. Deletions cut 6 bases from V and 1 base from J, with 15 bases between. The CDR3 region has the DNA TGCGCCAGCAGTAAGGGTTCCCAGCCGAACACTGAAGCTTTCTTT. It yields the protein CASSKGSQPNTEAFF.

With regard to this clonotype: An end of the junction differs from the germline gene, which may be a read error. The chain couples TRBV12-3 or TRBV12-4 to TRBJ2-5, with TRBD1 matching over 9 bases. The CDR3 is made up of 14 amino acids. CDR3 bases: TGTGCCAGCAGCCCGAGGACAGGGGTAGGGACCCAGCACTTC. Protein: CASSPRTGVGTQHF.

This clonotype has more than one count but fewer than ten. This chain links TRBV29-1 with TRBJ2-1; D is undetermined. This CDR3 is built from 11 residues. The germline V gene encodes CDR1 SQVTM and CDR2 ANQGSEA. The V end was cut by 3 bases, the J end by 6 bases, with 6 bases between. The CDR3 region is CSVDSGNEQFF. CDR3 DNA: TGCAGCGTTGATTCCGGCAATGAGCAGTTCTTC.

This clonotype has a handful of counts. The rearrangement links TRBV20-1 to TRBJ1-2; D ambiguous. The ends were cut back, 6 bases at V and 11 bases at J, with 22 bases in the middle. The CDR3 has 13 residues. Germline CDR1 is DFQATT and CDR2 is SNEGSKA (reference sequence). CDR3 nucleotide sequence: TGCAGTGCGAAAAATCCCGTACAGACCCTATACACCTTC. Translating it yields CSAKNPVQTLYTF.

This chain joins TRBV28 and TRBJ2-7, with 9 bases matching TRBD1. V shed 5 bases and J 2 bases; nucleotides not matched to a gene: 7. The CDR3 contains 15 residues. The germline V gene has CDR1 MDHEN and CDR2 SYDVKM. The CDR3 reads CASSAPGTGTYEQYF. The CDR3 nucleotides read TGTGCCAGCAGTGCGCCGGGGACAGGGACCTACGAGCAGTACTTC.

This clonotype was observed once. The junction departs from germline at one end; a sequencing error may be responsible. The CDR3 sequence: CASSSGETYGYTF. CDR3 coding DNA: TGTGCTAGCAGTTCAGGGGAGACCTATGGCTACACCTTC. The chain employs TRBV6-5 and TRBJ1-2; weak D call: TRBD1 (6 bases). Germline V gene data show CDR1 as MNHEY and CDR2 as SVGAGI. The CDR3 contains 13 residues.

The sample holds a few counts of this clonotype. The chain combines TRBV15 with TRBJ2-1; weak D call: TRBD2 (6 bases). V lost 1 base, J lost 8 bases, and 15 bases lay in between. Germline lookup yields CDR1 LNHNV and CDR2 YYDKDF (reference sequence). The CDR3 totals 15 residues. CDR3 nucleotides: TGTGCCACCAGCAGAGTAGCCTCTACTAGCTATGAGCAGTTCTTC. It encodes CATSRVASTSYEQFF.

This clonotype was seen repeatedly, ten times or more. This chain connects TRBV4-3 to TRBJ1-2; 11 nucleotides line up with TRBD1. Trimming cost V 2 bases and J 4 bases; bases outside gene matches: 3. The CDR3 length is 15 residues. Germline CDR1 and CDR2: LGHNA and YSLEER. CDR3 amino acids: CASSQSGQGVYGYTF. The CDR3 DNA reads TGCGCCAGCAGCCAATCGGGACAGGGGGTCTATGGCTACACCTTC.

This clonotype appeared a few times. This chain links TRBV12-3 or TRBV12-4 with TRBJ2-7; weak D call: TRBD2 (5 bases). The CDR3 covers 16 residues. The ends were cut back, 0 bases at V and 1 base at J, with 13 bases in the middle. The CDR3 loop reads CASSLAPGIRSYEQYF. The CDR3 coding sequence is TGTGCCAGCAGTTTAGCCCCCGGGATCCGTTCCTACGAGCAGTACTTC.